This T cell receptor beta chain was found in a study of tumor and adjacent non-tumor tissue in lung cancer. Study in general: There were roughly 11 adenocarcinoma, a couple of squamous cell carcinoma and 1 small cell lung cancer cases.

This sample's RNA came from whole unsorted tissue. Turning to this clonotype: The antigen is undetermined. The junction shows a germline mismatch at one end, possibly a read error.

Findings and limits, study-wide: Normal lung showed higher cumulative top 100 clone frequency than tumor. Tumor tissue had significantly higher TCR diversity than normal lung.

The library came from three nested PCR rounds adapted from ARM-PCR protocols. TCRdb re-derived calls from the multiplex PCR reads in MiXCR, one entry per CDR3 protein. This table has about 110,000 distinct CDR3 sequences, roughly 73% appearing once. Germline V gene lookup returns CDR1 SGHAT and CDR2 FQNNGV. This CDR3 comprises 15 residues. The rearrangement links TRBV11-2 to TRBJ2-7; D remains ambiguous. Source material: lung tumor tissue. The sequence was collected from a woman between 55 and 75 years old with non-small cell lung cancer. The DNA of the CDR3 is TGTGCTAGCAGCACCCCCGTGGGGTCCTCCTACGAACAGTACTTC. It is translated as CASSTPVGSSYEQYF. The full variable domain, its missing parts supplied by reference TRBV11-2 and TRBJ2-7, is EAGVAQSPRYKIIEKRQSVAFWCNPISGHATLYWYQQILGQGPKLLIQFQNNGVVDDSQLPKDRFSAERLKGVDSTLKIQPAKLEDSAVYLCASSTPVGSSYEQYFGPGTRLTVT.